This TCR beta chain was sequenced in a study of CD8 T cells in Susac syndrome. Study-level background: There were Susac syndrome patients who were therapy-naive at blood draw, others on corticosteroids, and others on intravenous immunoglobulin alone. Whole-study findings and limits: In total CD8+ repertoires, approximately 17 Susac-specific public clones were found, and five in CD8+ TEMRA repertoires. Individuals included in the TCR sequencing and HLA analysis were acknowledged by the study to be relatively few in number.

Negative isolation yielded CD4+ and CD8+ T cells, and FACS enriched TEMRA cells. The CDR3 runs to 13 residues. Trimming took off 3 bases at V and 0 bases at J, with 5 bases between the two ends. Per germline, CDR1 MGHDK and CDR2 SYGVNS. A note on this clonotype: Its antigen is as yet unknown.

After extraction with the RNeasy kit, about 0.45 to 1 ug of the RNA was reverse transcribed using random hexamers. Each CDR3 protein is one row after TCRdb ran MiXCR on the immunoSEQ multiplex PCR reads. Among approximately 87,000 distinct CDR3 sequences listed, approximately 96% were seen once. This chain links TRBV25-1 with TRBJ1-2; D is ambiguous. Sequences were obtained from CD8+ T cells from PBMCs. This TCR derives from a human donor with Susac syndrome. CDR3 protein: CASSDDTNYGYTF. The CDR3, as DNA: TGTGCCAGCAGTGACGATACTAACTATGGCTACACCTTC.